The TCR beta chain described here comes from a study of T cell responses to AZD1222 COVID-19 vaccine. Study observations and caveats: Nearly half of spike-specific TCRs reportedly target variant regions that are unmutated in the B.1.351 and B.1.1.7 variants. Most donors were white British, females outnumbered males, and clonal diversity was possibly underestimated.

Points on this clone: Its cognate antigen is unknown.

Measured with immunoSEQ multiplex PCR; TCRdb has only the in-frame clones, and not every one. The sample shows roughly 87,000 clones, approximately 89% of them seen only once. This CDR3 contains 12 residues. CDR1 LNHDA and CDR2 SQIVND come from the germline V gene (reference sequence). The ends lost 5 bases at V and 3 bases at J; junction bases unmatched: 0. V is TRBV19 and J is TRBJ2-7, with TRBD1 identical over 8 bases. The sequence was obtained from an adult who received the AZD1222 COVID-19 vaccine. Sequencing was performed on peripheral blood, taken 28 days after the second AZD1222 dose. CDR3 sequence reads: CASSGQGYEQYF. CDR3 sequence (DNA): TGTGCCAGTAGTGGACAGGGCTACGAGCAGTACTTC. Full variable domain (outside the CDR3, taken from reference TRBV19 and TRBJ2-7): DGGITQSPKYLFRKEGQNVTLSCEQNLNHDAMYWYRQDPGQGLRLIYYSQIVNDFQKGDIAEGYSVSREKKESFPLTVTSAQKNPTAFYLCASSGQGYEQYFGPGTRLTVT.